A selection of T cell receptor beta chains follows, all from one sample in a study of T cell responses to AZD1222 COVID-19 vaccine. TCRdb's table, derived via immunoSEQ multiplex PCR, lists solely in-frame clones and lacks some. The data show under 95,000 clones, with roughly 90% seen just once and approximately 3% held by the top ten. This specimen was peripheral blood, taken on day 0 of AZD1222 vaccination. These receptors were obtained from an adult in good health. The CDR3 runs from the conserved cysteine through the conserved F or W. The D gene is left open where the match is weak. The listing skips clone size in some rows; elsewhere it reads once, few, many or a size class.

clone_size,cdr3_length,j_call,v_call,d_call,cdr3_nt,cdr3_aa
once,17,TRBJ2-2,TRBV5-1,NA,TGCGCCAGCAGCTTGGCCCTGCCAGGGGCGGGCACCGGGGAGCTGTTTTTT,CASSLALPGAGTGELFF
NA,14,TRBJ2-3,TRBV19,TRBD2,TGTGCCAGTAGAGCGGGAGCGGGCACAGATACGCAGTATTTT,CASRAGAGTDTQYF
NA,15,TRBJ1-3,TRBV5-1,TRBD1,TGCGCCAGCAGCCTATTACAGGGGGGAGAAAACACCATATATTTT,CASSLLQGGENTIYF
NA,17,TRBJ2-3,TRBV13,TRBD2,TGTGCCAGCAGCCTTCCGGGCCAGCGGGGGGTCACAGATACGCAGTATTTT,CASSLPGQRGVTDTQYF
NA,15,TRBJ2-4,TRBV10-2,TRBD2,TGCGCCAGCAGTCCCACGGCTAGCGGTAAAAACATTCAGTACTTC,CASSPTASGKNIQYF
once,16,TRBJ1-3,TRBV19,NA,TGTGCCAGTAGTCTGAACTCACAGGACTCTGGAAACACCATATATTTT,CASSLNSQDSGNTIYF
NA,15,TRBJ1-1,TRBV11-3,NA,TGTGCCAGCAGCTTAGAAGTGGCCACCGACACTGAAGCTTTCTTT,CASSLEVATDTEAFF
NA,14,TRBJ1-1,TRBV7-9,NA,TGTGCCAGCAGCTTCCAAGGAGTGAACACTGAAGCTTTCTTT,CASSFQGVNTEAFF
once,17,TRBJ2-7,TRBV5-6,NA,TGTGCCAGCAGCTTAGACAAAACCTGGGAGCCCTCCTACGAGCAGTACTTC,CASSLDKTWEPSYEQYF
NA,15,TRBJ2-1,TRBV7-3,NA,TGTGCCAGCAGCCCCTCCGGGAACGGGTACAATGAGCAGTTCTTC,CASSPSGNGYNEQFF
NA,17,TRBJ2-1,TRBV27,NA,TGTGCCAGCAGTTTATTCGCCGGACAATCAGGGGCTGGTGAGCAGTTCTTC,CASSLFAGQSGAGEQFF
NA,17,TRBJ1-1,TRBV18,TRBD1,TGTGCCAGCTCACCTTTCGGGACAGGGTTCATGAACACTGAAGCTTTCTTT,CASSPFGTGFMNTEAFF
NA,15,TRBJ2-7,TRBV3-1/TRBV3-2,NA,TGTGCCAGCAGCCAGACACTTACAGACTCCTACGAGCAGTACTTC,CASSQTLTDSYEQYF
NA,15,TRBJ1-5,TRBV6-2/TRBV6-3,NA,TGTGCCAGCACCCCCCCAGGCGTAAGCAATCAGCCCCAGCATTTT,CASTPPGVSNQPQHF
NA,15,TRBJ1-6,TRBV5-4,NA,TGTGCCAGCAGCTTGGGTGGGGGTGGTAATTCACCCCTCCACTTT,CASSLGGGGNSPLHF
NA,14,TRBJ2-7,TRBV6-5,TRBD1,TGTGCCAGCAGTTCCCGGGACAGGGGCTACGAGCAGTACTTC,CASSSRDRGYEQYF
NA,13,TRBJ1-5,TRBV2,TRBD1,TGTGCCAGCGGGGGACAGGGTGATCAGCCCCAGCATTTT,CASGGQGDQPQHF
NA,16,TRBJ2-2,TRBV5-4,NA,TGTGCCAGCAGCTCCCCCGCCCCCGGGGGGCCCGGGGAGCTGTTTTTT,CASSSPAPGGPGELFF
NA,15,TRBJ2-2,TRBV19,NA,TGTGCCAGTAGTCCGGGTAACAGGGTCACCGGGGAGCTGTTTTTT,CASSPGNRVTGELFF
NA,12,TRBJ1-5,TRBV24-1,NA,TGTGCCACCGGAGATGGCAATCAGCCCCAGCATTTT,CATGDGNQPQHF
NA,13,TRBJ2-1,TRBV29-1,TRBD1,TGCAGCGCCAGGACAGGGGCCTACAATGAGCAGTTCTTC,CSARTGAYNEQFF
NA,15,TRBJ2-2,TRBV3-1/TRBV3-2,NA,TGTGCCAGCAGCACAGGTATCATGAACACCGGGGAGCTGTTTTTT,CASSTGIMNTGELFF
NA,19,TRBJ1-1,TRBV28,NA,TGTGCCAGCAGTTTGTCGCCGGGATTGGGGGCAGTCGGGGACACTGAAGCTTTCTTT,CASSLSPGLGAVGDTEAFF
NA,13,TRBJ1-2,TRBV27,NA,TGTGCCAGCAGCTTCAGGGGTAGCTATGGCTACACCTTC,CASSFRGSYGYTF
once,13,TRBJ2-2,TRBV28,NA,TGTGCCATCCTAGCCACGAACACCGGGGAGCTGTTTTTT,CAILATNTGELFF